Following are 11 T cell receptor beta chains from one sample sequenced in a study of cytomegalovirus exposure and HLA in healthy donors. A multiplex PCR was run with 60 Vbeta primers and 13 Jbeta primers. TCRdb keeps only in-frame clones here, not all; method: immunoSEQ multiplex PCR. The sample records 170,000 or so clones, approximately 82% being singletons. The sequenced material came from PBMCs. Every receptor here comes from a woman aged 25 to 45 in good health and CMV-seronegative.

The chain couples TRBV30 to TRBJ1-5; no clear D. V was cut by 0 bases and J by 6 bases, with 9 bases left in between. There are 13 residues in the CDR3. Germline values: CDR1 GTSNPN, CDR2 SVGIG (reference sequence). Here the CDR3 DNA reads TGTGCCTGGAGTGTCGGGAGGTTTCAGCCCCAGCATTTT. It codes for CAWSVGRFQPQHF.

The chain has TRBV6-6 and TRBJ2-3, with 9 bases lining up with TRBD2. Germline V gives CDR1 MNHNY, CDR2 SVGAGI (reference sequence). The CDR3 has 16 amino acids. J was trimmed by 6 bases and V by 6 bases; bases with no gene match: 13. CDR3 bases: TGTGCCAGCAGACCAAATGTAGCGGGAGATTGGGATACGCAGTATTTT. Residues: CASRPNVAGDWDTQYF.

DNA for the CDR3: TGTGCCAGCAGCACTCGACGCGTGGGGGTGGGGGGCACTGAAGCTTTCTTT. Translating it yields CASSTRRVGVGGTEAFF. The chain is built from TRBV5-8 and TRBJ1-1, with D perhaps TRBD1 (5 bases). Germline CDR1 reads SGHTS; CDR2 reads YDEGEE. This CDR3 has 17 amino acids. V was trimmed by 4 bases and J by 4 bases, leaving 23 bases between them. The full variable domain, in which reference TRBV5-8 and TRBJ1-1 provide the parts outside the CDR3, is EAGVTQSPTHLIKTRGQQATLRCSPISGHTSVYWYQQALGLGLQFLLWYDEGEERNRGNFPPRFSGRQFPNYSSELNVNALELEDSALYLCASSTRRVGVGGTEAFFGQGTRLTVV.

This chain's CDR3 is CASSLYLDTGNTEAFF. As DNA, the CDR3 is TGTGCCAGCAGCCTTTACCTTGATACAGGGAACACTGAAGCTTTCTTT. The chain couples TRBV5-5 to TRBJ1-1; D perhaps matches TRBD1 (5 bases). Deletions cut 4 bases from V and 1 base from J, with 17 bases between. Germline CDR1 and CDR2: SGHKS and YYEKEE (reference sequence). The CDR3 runs to 16 residues.

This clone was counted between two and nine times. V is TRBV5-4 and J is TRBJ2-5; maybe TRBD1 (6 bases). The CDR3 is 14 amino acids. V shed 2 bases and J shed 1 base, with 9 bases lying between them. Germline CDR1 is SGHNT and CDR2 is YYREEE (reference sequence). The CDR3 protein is CASSLGTIQETQYF. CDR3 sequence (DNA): TGTGCCAGCAGCTTAGGGACAATCCAAGAGACCCAGTACTTC.

Here the CDR3 reads CASSRGGGSEQFF. The CDR3 nucleotides read TGTGCCAGCAGCCGCGGTGGGGGGAGTGAGCAGTTCTTC. V is TRBV5-4 and J is TRBJ2-1; tentatively, D is TRBD2 (6 bases). Germline lookup yields CDR1 SGHNT and CDR2 YYREEE (reference sequence). This CDR3 has 13 amino acids. The germline V and J ends were trimmed by 4 bases and 9 bases, with 14 bases remaining between them.

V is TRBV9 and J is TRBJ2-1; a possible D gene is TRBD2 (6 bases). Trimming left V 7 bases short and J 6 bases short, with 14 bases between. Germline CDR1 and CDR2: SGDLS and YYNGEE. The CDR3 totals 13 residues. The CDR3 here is CASGGAGTNEQFF. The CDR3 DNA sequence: TGTGCCAGCGGTGGGGCGGGAACCAATGAGCAGTTCTTC.

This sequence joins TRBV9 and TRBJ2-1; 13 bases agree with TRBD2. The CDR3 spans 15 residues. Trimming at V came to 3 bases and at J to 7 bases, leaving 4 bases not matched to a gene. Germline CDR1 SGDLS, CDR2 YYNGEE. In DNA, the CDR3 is TGTGCCAGCAGCGCAGGACTAGCGGGAGCGAATGAGCAGTTCTTC. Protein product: CASSAGLAGANEQFF. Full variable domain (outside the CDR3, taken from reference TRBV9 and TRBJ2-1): DSGVTQTPKHLITATGQRVTLRCSPRSGDLSVYWYQQSLDQGLQFLIQYYNGEERAKGNILERFSAQQFPDLHSELNLSSLELGDSALYFCASSAGLAGANEQFFGPGTRLTVL.

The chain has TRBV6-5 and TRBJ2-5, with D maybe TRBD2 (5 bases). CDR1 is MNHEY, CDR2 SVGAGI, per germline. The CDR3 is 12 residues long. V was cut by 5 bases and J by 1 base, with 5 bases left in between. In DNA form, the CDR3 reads TGTGCCAGCAGTGCGGGCCAAGAGACCCAGTACTTC. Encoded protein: CASSAGQETQYF.

For the CDR3, the DNA is TGTGCCAGCAGCTCCGGGCAGCGCCTAGCGAACACAGATACGCAGTATTTT. Its protein is CASSSGQRLANTDTQYF. The J gene is TRBJ2-3, the V gene TRBV7-2; D is possibly TRBD2 (6 bases). The germline V gene encodes CDR1 SGHTA and CDR2 FQGNSA. V lost 4 bases and J 2 bases, leaving 19 bases between the germline ends. This CDR3 has 17 residues.

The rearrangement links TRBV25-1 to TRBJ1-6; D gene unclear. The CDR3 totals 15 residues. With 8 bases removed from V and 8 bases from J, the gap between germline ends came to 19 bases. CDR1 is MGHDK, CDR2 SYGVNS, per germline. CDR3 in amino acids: CASGSAAKGDSPLHF. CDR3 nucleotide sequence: TGTGCCAGCGGGAGCGCAGCCAAGGGTGATTCACCCCTCCACTTT. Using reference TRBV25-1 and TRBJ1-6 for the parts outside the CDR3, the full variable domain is EADIYQTPRYLVIGTGKKITLECSQTMGHDKMYWYQQDPGMELHLIHYSYGVNSTEKGDLSSESTVSRIRTEHFPLTLESARPSHTSQYLCASGSAAKGDSPLHFGNGTRLTVT.